This T cell receptor (beta chain) was recovered during a study of response to subunit inactivated influenza vaccine. This clonotype was detected only a few times. This CDR3 contains 14 residues. Trimming cost V 4 bases and J 7 bases; bases outside gene matches: 4. Germline CDR1 ENHRY, CDR2 SYGVKD. TCRdb ran MiXCR on the RT-PCR reads and lists one entry per CDR3 protein. This table holds 500,000 to 600,000 distinct CDR3 sequences, around 11% found once. These data also formed part of another study, on T cells expressing NK-cell markers. Per that paper: 5'RACE template switching with UMIs produced the TCR beta cDNA. Sequencing of TCR beta repertoires drew on sorted CD3+CD56+NKG2C+, CD3+CD56+NKG2C- and CD3+CD56-NKG2C+ T cells. Most of the eight sequenced donors tested HCMV-seropositive; one tested seronegative. About 1.0-7.0% of CD8+ T cells in several donors belonged to dominant NKG2C+ clonotypes. Similarly, these clonotypes led the CD3+CD56-NKG2C+ fraction as well in several donors.

This specimen was PBMCs from blood, taken on the day of vaccination. This sequence was found in a man between 50 and 59 years old who received an inactivated influenza vaccine. The genes are TRBV10-3 and TRBJ1-6; 7 positions match TRBD1. CDR3 DNA sequence: TGTGCCATCAGTGGGGACAGCGGAAATTCACCCCTCCACTTT. It yields the protein CAISGDSGNSPLHF.